This is a list of T cell receptor beta chains from one sample in a study of blood T cell repertoires in COVID-19. Only in-frame clones appear in the TCRdb table, and some are missing; sequencing was by immunoSEQ multiplex PCR. The sample includes 20,000 or so clones, approximately 88% of them seen just once. The sequencing input was PBMCs or T cells enriched from blood (not recorded which). These TCRs come from a woman aged 25 to 39 who had recovered from COVID-19. The CDR3 runs from the conserved cysteine through the conserved F or W. Each record gives: D gene, V gene, J gene, clone size, CDR3 length, CDR3 protein, CDR3 DNA. The D gene is left open where the match is weak. Size tells how often a clone was seen (once, few, many) or the class of an expanded clone, and some rows leave it out.

>TRBD1|TRBV5-1|TRBJ1-1|-|14
CASSSTGGVTEAFF
TGCGCCAGCAGCTCAACAGGGGGGGTCACTGAAGCTTTCTTT
>TRBD1|TRBV2|TRBJ2-7|-|13
CASSGQGLDEQYF
TGTGCCAGCAGCGGACAGGGGCTCGACGAGCAGTACTTC
>-|TRBV6-2/TRBV6-3|TRBJ2-2|-|17
CASSYLFTRINTGELFF
TGTGCCAGCAGTTACCTCTTCACTCGTATCAACACCGGGGAGCTGTTTTTT
>-|TRBV9|TRBJ1-1|-|13
CASSLQVNTEAFF
TGTGCCAGCAGCTTACAGGTGAACACTGAAGCTTTCTTT
>TRBD1|TRBV28|TRBJ1-1|-|15
CASSYLDRGTYEAFF
TGTGCCAGCAGCTATTTGGACAGGGGCACCTATGAAGCTTTCTTT
>-|TRBV14|TRBJ1-2|-|13
CASSAAGMDGYTF
TGTGCCAGCAGTGCGGCAGGGATGGATGGCTACACCTTC
>-|TRBV5-6|TRBJ1-2|-|11
CASSTAWGYTF
TGTGCCAGCAGCACAGCCTGGGGCTACACCTTC
>-|TRBV4-1|TRBJ2-2|few|15
CASTLGAANTGELFF
TGCGCCAGCACCCTAGGGGCGGCGAACACCGGGGAGCTGTTTTTT
>-|TRBV10-2|TRBJ1-2|-|15
CASSEWAATNYGYTF
TGCGCCAGCAGTGAGTGGGCCGCAACTAACTATGGCTACACCTTC
>-|TRBV30|TRBJ2-2|-|11
CAWSISGELFF
TGTGCCTGGAGTATCTCCGGGGAGCTGTTTTTT
>TRBD1|TRBV6-4|TRBJ2-2|-|15
CASSVEGAQTGELFF
TGTGCCAGCAGTGTTGAGGGGGCGCAGACCGGGGAGCTGTTTTTT
>-|TRBV4-1|TRBJ2-2|-|16
CASSQESDTYTGELFF
TGCGCCAGCAGCCAAGAATCGGACACCTACACCGGGGAGCTGTTTTTT
>-|TRBV19|TRBJ2-7|-|15
CASKFGGVSSYEQYF
TGTGCCAGTAAATTCGGAGGGGTGAGCTCCTACGAGCAGTACTTC
>-|TRBV6-5|TRBJ1-1|-|13
CASRASGGTEAFF
TGTGCCAGCAGGGCGTCGGGTGGTACTGAAGCTTTCTTT
>-|TRBV10-3|TRBJ1-1|-|13
CAISGTPNTEAFF
TGTGCCATCAGTGGGACACCTAACACTGAAGCTTTCTTT
>-|TRBV11-2|TRBJ2-7|-|12
CASRDSTYEQYF
TGTGCCAGCAGGGACAGTACCTACGAGCAGTACTTC
>TRBD1|TRBV10-1|TRBJ1-3|-|17
CASSDTRTGKAGNTIYF
TGCGCCAGCAGCGATACTCGGACAGGGAAGGCTGGAAACACCATATATTTT
>-|TRBV29-1|TRBJ2-1|-|15
CSVEGVQQGWNEQFF
TGCAGCGTTGAAGGAGTGCAACAGGGATGGAATGAGCAGTTCTTC
>TRBD2|TRBV3-1/TRBV3-2|TRBJ2-1|-|16
CASSTPSGNSYNEQFF
TGTGCCAGCAGCACTCCTAGCGGGAATTCCTACAATGAGCAGTTCTTC
>TRBD2|TRBV7-8|TRBJ2-1|-|15
CASSLGASGGVEQFF
TGTGCCAGCAGCTTAGGAGCTAGCGGGGGGGTTGAGCAGTTCTTC
>TRBD1|TRBV6-1|TRBJ2-7|few|16
CASSEALQGGYSVQYF
TGTGCCAGCAGTGAAGCCCTACAGGGGGGATACAGTGTGCAGTACTTC
>TRBD1|TRBV19|TRBJ2-7|-|13
CASSQGVGYEQYF
TGTGCCAGTAGTCAGGGGGTCGGTTACGAGCAGTACTTC
>-|TRBV6-4|TRBJ1-3|few|17
CASSDSSGHSSGNTIYF
TGTGCCAGCAGTGACTCATCTGGACATAGCTCTGGAAACACCATATATTTT
>-|TRBV7-2|TRBJ2-7|-|13
CASSLDKTYEQYF
TGTGCCAGCAGCTTAGACAAAACCTACGAGCAGTACTTC
>-|TRBV19|TRBJ2-7|once|15
CASSTTGTWGYEQYF
TGTGCCAGTAGTACGACCGGGACATGGGGCTACGAGCAGTACTTC
>-|TRBV30|TRBJ2-1|-|15
CAWSSTGVGYNEQFF
TGTGCCTGGAGTTCCACCGGGGTCGGGTACAATGAGCAGTTCTTC
>-|TRBV2|TRBJ1-2|few|13
CASSGGANYGYTF
TGTGCCAGCAGTGGGGGAGCTAACTATGGCTACACCTTC
>TRBD1|TRBV7-9|TRBJ1-1|-|17
CASSPTTGVWENTEAFF
TGTGCCAGCAGCCCGACTACAGGGGTTTGGGAGAACACTGAAGCTTTCTTT
>-|TRBV18|TRBJ1-6|-|15
CASSLGPQVNPPLHF
TGTGCCAGCTCACTCGGGCCACAGGTTAATCCACCCCTCCACTTT
>-|TRBV5-5|TRBJ1-2|-|13
CASSLASVYGYTF
TGTGCCAGCAGCTTGGCCTCAGTGTATGGCTACACCTTC
>-|TRBV18|TRBJ1-1|-|14
CASSPSGGGTEAFF
TGTGCCAGCTCACCCTCGGGGGGAGGAACTGAAGCTTTCTTT
>-|TRBV4-3|TRBJ2-7|-|16
CASSQESQGNIYEQYF
TGCGCCAGCAGCCAAGAGTCCCAGGGGAATATCTACGAGCAGTACTTC
>-|TRBV28|TRBJ1-5|-|15
CASSNQGSSNQPQHF
TGTGCCAGCAGTAACCAGGGGTCTAGCAATCAGCCCCAGCATTTT
>-|TRBV9|TRBJ1-1|-|14
CASTKGLGNTEAFF
TGTGCCAGCACCAAGGGGCTAGGGAACACTGAAGCTTTCTTT
>TRBD1|TRBV5-4|TRBJ1-1|-|15
CASSLAGTANTEAFF
TGTGCCAGCAGCCTGGCCGGGACAGCTAACACTGAAGCTTTCTTT
>-|TRBV3-1/TRBV3-2|TRBJ1-3|-|17
CASSQGRSRLTGNTIYF
TGTGCCAGCAGCCAAGGGCGGTCGCGGCTCACTGGAAACACCATATATTTT
>-|TRBV4-2|TRBJ1-2|-|16
CASSQESTELNYGYTF
TGTGCCAGCAGCCAAGAGTCCACAGAACTGAACTATGGCTACACCTTC
>-|TRBV14|TRBJ2-1|-|17
CASSPTSKLPPGNEQFF
TGTGCCAGCAGCCCAACCTCGAAACTACCACCGGGCAATGAGCAGTTCTTC
>TRBD1|TRBV7-7|TRBJ1-2|-|20
CASSRLRGQGTPLANYGYTF
TGTGCCAGCAGCCGTCTCCGAGGACAGGGAACCCCTTTAGCTAACTATGGCTACACCTTC
>TRBD2|TRBV5-4|TRBJ2-7|few|15
CASSPWSGGAIEQYF
TGTGCCAGCAGCCCCTGGAGCGGGGGGGCCATCGAGCAGTACTTC
>TRBD1|TRBV23-1|TRBJ2-2|-|17
CASSHRGDRPNTGELFF
TGCGCCAGCAGTCATAGGGGGGACAGGCCGAACACCGGGGAGCTGTTTTTT
>TRBD1|TRBV18|TRBJ1-1|-|13
CARPFRDRDEAFF
TGTGCCAGGCCTTTCCGGGACAGGGATGAAGCTTTCTTT
>-|TRBV6-5|TRBJ1-1|-|14
CASSPPAGTTEAFF
TGTGCCAGCAGCCCCCCGGCGGGGACCACTGAAGCTTTCTTT
>-|TRBV7-3|TRBJ2-7|-|13
CASSPGISYEQYF
TGTGCCAGCAGCCCCGGGATCAGCTACGAGCAGTACTTC
>TRBD1|TRBV12-3/TRBV12-4|TRBJ1-2|once|13
CASSPDRVGGYTF
TGTGCCAGCAGCCCCGACAGGGTAGGGGGCTACACCTTC
>TRBD1|TRBV28|TRBJ2-7|-|15
CASSKGTGDPYEQYF
TGTGCCAGCAGCAAGGGGACAGGGGATCCCTACGAGCAGTACTTC
>TRBD1|TRBV6-1|TRBJ1-2|-|14
CASSDGTGFYGYTF
TGTGCCAGCAGTGATGGGACAGGGTTCTATGGCTACACCTTC
>TRBD1|TRBV11-2|TRBJ1-1|-|14
CASSDRGFGTEAFF
TGTGCCAGCAGCGACAGGGGCTTTGGCACTGAAGCTTTCTTT
>-|TRBV28|TRBJ2-7|-|14
CASSLFQEIYEQYF
TGTGCCAGCAGTTTATTCCAGGAAATCTACGAGCAGTACTTC
>TRBD2|TRBV9|TRBJ2-3|-|17
CASSASTSGGATDTQYF
TGTGCCAGCAGCGCCTCTACTAGCGGGGGGGCCACAGATACGCAGTATTTT
>-|TRBV6-4|TRBJ2-3|-|16
CASSDSAGRGTDTQYF
TGTGCCAGCAGTGACTCGGCGGGCCGGGGCACAGATACGCAGTATTTT